This passage covers 24 T cell receptor beta chains from one sample sequenced in a study of blood T cell repertoires in COVID-19. Method: immunoSEQ multiplex PCR; TCRdb's copy keeps in-frame clones and lacks some. This sample has a few hundred thousand clones, with 90% found just once. The sample taken for sequencing was PBMCs or T cells enriched from blood (not recorded which). Source of these receptors: a young woman with acute COVID-19.

This sequence joins TRBV9 and TRBJ2-5, with a weak D call TRBD2 (5 bases). V was shortened by 0 bases and J by 5 bases, with 17 bases between the two germline ends. The CDR3 loop spans 16 amino acids. Germline lookup yields CDR1 SGDLS and CDR2 YYNGEE. CDR3 region: CASSVGPLPGSETQYF. CDR3 in DNA: TGTGCCAGCAGCGTAGGTCCCCTCCCGGGGTCGGAGACCCAGTACTTC.

A note on this clone: This sample includes further DNA sequences coding for the same CDR3. The chain couples TRBV4-3 to TRBJ2-1; D gene unclear. CDR3 size: 16 residues. The germline gives CDR1 LGHNA, CDR2 YSLEER. V shed 0 bases and J shed 0 bases, with 9 bases lying between them. CDR3 in amino acids: CASSQDFRSSYNEQFF. CDR3 coding DNA: TGCGCCAGCAGCCAAGATTTCCGGAGCTCCTACAATGAGCAGTTCTTC.

The chain is built from TRBV6-5 and TRBJ2-4; possible D gene TRBD1, 6 bases. This CDR3 comprises 14 residues. Trimming took off 5 bases at V and 2 bases at J, with 10 bases between the two ends. Germline lookup yields CDR1 MNHEY and CDR2 SVGAGI. CDR3 in amino acids: CASSPGATKNIQYF. As DNA, the CDR3 is TGTGCCAGCAGTCCAGGGGCCACCAAAAACATTCAGTACTTC.

This chain uses TRBV5-1 with TRBJ2-7; TRBD1 agrees at 9 bases. CDR1 SGHRS and CDR2 YFSETQ come from the germline V gene. The CDR3 is made up of 16 amino acids. The trim removed 3 bases at V and 2 bases at J, leaving 9 bases unmatched. The CDR3 spells CASSWMTGTGTYEQYF. The DNA of the CDR3 is TGCGCCAGCAGCTGGATGACCGGGACAGGGACCTACGAGCAGTACTTC.

This clone was observed many times. The chain couples TRBV29-1 to TRBJ2-7; TRBD1 might be the D (6 bases). CDR1 and CDR2 from the germline V gene are SQVTM and ANQGSEA. V was shortened by 8 bases and J by 3 bases, with 17 bases between the two germline ends. The CDR3 length is 13 residues. DNA of the CDR3: TGCAGCATCCAGAAGGACAGAGACTACGAGCAGTACTTC. This encodes CSIQKDRDYEQYF.

This chain uses TRBV7-9 with TRBJ2-5; 15 nucleotides line up with TRBD2. Germline assignment: CDR1 SEHNR and CDR2 FQNEAQ (reference sequence). CDR3 length: 17 amino acids. The J segment lost 5 bases and the V segment lost 5 bases, leaving 9 bases of the junction unmatched. For the CDR3, the DNA is TGTGCCAGCAGCCGGACTAGCGGGAGGGCCGGTAGGGAGACCCAGTACTTC. Protein sequence: CASSRTSGRAGRETQYF.

The sample holds a few counts of this clone. The rearrangement links TRBV19 to TRBJ2-3; a possible D gene is TRBD2 (6 bases). V was cut by 7 bases and J by 0 bases, with 11 bases left in between. Germline lookup yields CDR1 LNHDA and CDR2 SQIVND (reference sequence). The CDR3 has 14 amino acids. CDR3 in DNA: TGTGCCAGTAAAAACAGCGGGAGCACAGATACGCAGTATTTT. This codes for CASKNSGSTDTQYF. Based on the CDR3 plus reference TRBV19 and TRBJ2-3, the full variable domain is DGGITQSPKYLFRKEGQNVTLSCEQNLNHDAMYWYRQDPGQGLRLIYYSQIVNDFQKGDIAEGYSVSREKKESFPLTVTSAQKNPTAFYLCASKNSGSTDTQYFGPGTRLTVL.

This clone was counted a few times. This rearrangement joins TRBV5-4 to TRBJ1-2; TRBD1 aligns across 8 bases. The germline V gene encodes CDR1 SGHNT and CDR2 YYREEE (reference sequence). V shed 4 bases and J 3 bases; nucleotides not matched to a gene: 2. The CDR3 covers 13 residues. The CDR3 protein is CASSKDRDYGYTF. In nucleotides, the CDR3 is TGTGCCAGCAGCAAGGACAGGGACTATGGCTACACCTTC.

The chain links TRBV6-5 to TRBJ1-6; TRBD1 aligns across 10 bases. The V and J ends lost 2 bases and 14 bases, in that order; junction bases with no gene match: 12. The CDR3 runs to 16 residues. In germline, CDR1 is MNHEY, CDR2 SVGAGI. The CDR3 bases are TGTGCCAGCAGTTACGAGTTTATAGGGACAGGGGCTTCCCTCCACTTT. Translation gives CASSYEFIGTGASLHF.

This clone came up once. The chain joins TRBV7-9 to TRBJ2-5, with 10 bases that match TRBD2. J was trimmed by 5 bases and V by 5 bases; bases with no gene match: 5. The germline V gene has CDR1 SEHNR and CDR2 FQNEAQ (reference sequence). The length of the CDR3 is 14 residues. CDR3 nucleotide sequence: TGTGCCAGCAGCGCTAGCGGGAGCGGTGAGACCCAGTACTTC. It is translated as CASSASGSGETQYF.

The rearrangement links TRBV18 to TRBJ2-7; tentative D call: TRBD2 (5 bases). Trimming took off 2 bases at V and 5 bases at J, with 13 bases between the two ends. CDR1 and CDR2 from the germline V gene are KGHSH and LQKENI. CDR3 length: 14 amino acids. CDR3 residues: CASSPTWASHEQYF. CDR3 DNA: TGTGCCAGCTCACCAACCTGGGCTAGCCACGAGCAGTACTTC.

The chain employs TRBV18 and TRBJ1-1; D gene ambiguous. Germline assignment: CDR1 KGHSH and CDR2 LQKENI. V lost 3 bases, J lost 1 base, and 6 bases lay in between. This CDR3 region has 13 residues. Here the CDR3 reads CASSPNRNTEAFF. The CDR3 nucleotides read TGTGCCAGCTCACCCAACAGGAACACTGAAGCTTTCTTT.

The rearrangement uses TRBV28 and TRBJ2-1, with 11 bases aligning to TRBD2. Germline lookup yields CDR1 MDHEN and CDR2 SYDVKM. This CDR3 is 15 amino acids long. Unmatched junction bases numbered 11, after V lost 10 bases and J lost 6 bases. CDR3 coding DNA: TGTGCCACCAAGACTAGCGGGATGTTGGTCAATGAGCAGTTCTTC. Translation gives CATKTSGMLVNEQFF.

This chain connects TRBV11-2 to TRBJ2-1; D might be TRBD2 (5 bases). V was cut by 5 bases and J by 9 bases, with 14 bases left in between. CDR3 length: 13 residues. Germline-derived CDR1 and CDR2 are SGHAT and FQNNGV. The CDR3 nucleotides read TGTGCCAGCAGCCTCGGGCGGGTCGGTGAGCAGTTCTTC. Residues: CASSLGRVGEQFF.

The chain combines TRBV6-5 with TRBJ2-6; D not resolved. Trimming took 2 bases from V and 5 from J, leaving 10 bases between them. The CDR3 consists of 15 residues. Germline V gives CDR1 MNHEY, CDR2 SVGAGI. The CDR3 sequence: CASSYDTRRANVLTF. In DNA, the CDR3 is TGTGCCAGCAGTTACGACACCCGTCGGGCCAACGTCCTGACTTTC.

The genes are TRBV7-9 and TRBJ2-1; 7 bases agree with TRBD2. This CDR3 has 17 amino acids. Germline CDR1 SEHNR, CDR2 FQNEAQ (reference sequence). V was pared by 4 bases and J by 3 bases, with 12 bases of the junction left unmatched. CDR3 loop: CASSSQTGTKGYNEQFF. In nucleotides, the CDR3 is TGTGCCAGCAGCTCACAAACCGGGACTAAGGGCTACAATGAGCAGTTCTTC.

This chain joins TRBV27 and TRBJ2-7; a possible D gene is TRBD2 (6 bases). Germline V lookup: CDR1 MNHEY, CDR2 SMNVEV (reference sequence). This CDR3 region has 14 residues. V was trimmed by 10 bases and J by 5 bases, leaving 21 bases between them. CDR3 DNA: TGTGCCATGAGGGGACTTTATCTTCTGGACGAGCAGTACTTC. Its translation: CAMRGLYLLDEQYF.

The sample holds one count of this clone. Other DNA sequences in the same sample also yield this CDR3. The genes are TRBV5-4 and TRBJ2-5; D is perhaps TRBD2 (5 bases). This CDR3 spans 14 amino acids. CDR1 SGHNT and CDR2 YYREEE come from the germline V gene (reference sequence). With 4 bases removed from V and 5 bases from J, the gap between germline ends came to 15 bases. In DNA, the CDR3 is TGTGCCAGCAGCAGAACTGGAGGCGGCGAGACCCAGTACTTC. Protein product: CASSRTGGGETQYF. Full variable domain (outside the CDR3, taken from reference TRBV5-4 and TRBJ2-5): ETGVTQSPTHLIKTRGQQVTLRCSSQSGHNTVSWYQQALGQGPQFIFQYYREEENGRGNFPPRFSGLQFPNYSSELNVNALELDDSALYLCASSRTGGGETQYFGPGTRLLVL.

A single count supports this clone. The V gene is TRBV7-6, the J gene TRBJ2-1, with 9 bases aligning to TRBD2. The V segment lost 2 bases and the J segment 7 bases; nucleotides outside the gene matches: 6. Germline CDR1 SGHVS, CDR2 FNYEAQ. This CDR3 spans 15 amino acids. The CDR3 region is CASSLLAGVNNEQFF. In DNA form, the CDR3 reads TGTGCCAGCAGCTTATTAGCGGGAGTCAATAATGAGCAGTTCTTC.

The chain employs TRBV7-9 and TRBJ2-7, with unresolved D. V dropped 4 bases and J dropped 5 bases, with 9 bases sitting between them. This CDR3 has 12 amino acids. Germline assignment: CDR1 SEHNR and CDR2 FQNEAQ (reference sequence). CDR3 sequence: CASSSHRDEQYF. The CDR3 DNA is TGTGCCAGCAGCTCCCACAGAGACGAGCAGTACTTC.

The J gene is TRBJ2-5, the V gene TRBV3-1 (or the pseudogene TRBV3-2); D gene ambiguous. The CDR3 is 17 amino acids. Germline V gene data show CDR1 as LGHDT and CDR2 as YNNKEL (reference sequence). V was shortened by 0 bases and J by 0 bases, with 14 bases between the two germline ends. The DNA for the CDR3 is TGTGCCAGCAGCCAAGACGGCGTCGGAGAGTACCAAGAGACCCAGTACTTC. It is translated as CASSQDGVGEYQETQYF.

This chain uses TRBV7-2 with TRBJ2-5; 7 nucleotides agree with TRBD1. The CDR3 loop spans 16 amino acids. V was pared by 3 bases and J by 7 bases, with 14 bases of the junction left unmatched. CDR1 and CDR2 from the germline V gene are SGHTA and FQGNSA. CDR3 nucleotides: TGTGCCAGCAGCTTGTCACGACAGGGAAGGTCCGGGACCCAGTACTTC. Its translation: CASSLSRQGRSGTQYF.

The chain carries TRBV14 and TRBJ2-1, with TRBD2 matching over 9 bases. Unmatched junction bases numbered 4, after V lost 4 bases and J lost 0 bases. The germline CDR1 and CDR2 sequences are SGHDN and FVKESK. The length of the CDR3 is 16 residues. The CDR3 protein is CASSRRLADSYNEQFF. Here the CDR3 DNA reads TGTGCCAGCAGCCGCAGACTAGCGGACTCCTACAATGAGCAGTTCTTC.

This chain links TRBV7-9 with TRBJ1-2; the D is unclear. This CDR3 contains 15 residues. V lost 3 bases and J lost 5, with 16 bases in between. Germline CDR1 reads SEHNR; CDR2 reads FQNEAQ (reference sequence). CDR3 in amino acids: CASSFSLPPGYGYTF. Here the CDR3 DNA reads TGTGCCAGCAGCTTCAGCCTTCCCCCGGGGTATGGCTACACCTTC.